The clone carrying this T cell receptor (beta chain) has a single count. The CDR3 runs to 13 residues. CDR1 is SGHDT and CDR2 is YYEEEE in the germline V gene. The V end lost 0 bases, the J end lost 1 base, and 5 bases lay between the germline ends. These data originate in a study of blood T cell repertoires in COVID-19. Turning to the study itself: T cells, B-cell-depleted T cells, or PBMCs supplied cDNA or gDNA.

Assay: immunoSEQ multiplex PCR; the TCRdb copy retains only in-frame clones and omits some. This table has some 700,000 clones, over 80% appearing once. The chain links TRBV5-6 to TRBJ2-7, with a possible D match to TRBD1 (5 bases). This TCR was sampled from a woman under 30 with acute or convalescent COVID-19. Sequencing was performed on peripheral blood. The CDR3 is CASSLEGSYEQYF. The CDR3 DNA follows: TGTGCCAGCAGCTTGGAGGGGTCCTACGAGCAGTACTTC.